The 4 T cell receptor beta chains reported below all come from one sample, sequenced in a study of T cell repertoires in ileal Crohn's disease (dated by TCRdb to between 2018 and 2020). The method was the immunoSEQ multiplex PCR assay. Drawn from immuneACCESS, this table holds only the in-frame rearrangements with V and J called that TCRdb kept. Clones are partly lost; checked studies trace under half to an unresolved V gene and leave the rest unexplained. Present in this sample are more than 9,000 clones, around three quarters of which were seen just once. The biggest ten clones account for 4.5% of the sample. The specimen sequenced was ileal tissue. The receptors stem from an adult with Crohn's disease.

The genes are TRBV27 and TRBJ2-2; weak D call: TRBD2 (5 bases). The CDR3 spans 17 residues. Germline V lookup: CDR1 MNHEY, CDR2 SMNVEV (reference sequence). The V and J ends lost 1 base and 4 bases respectively, with 16 bases between them. CDR3 sequence: CASSLFGSGIGTGELFF. The CDR3 bases are TGTGCCAGCAGTTTATTCGGGTCGGGGATCGGCACCGGGGAGCTGTTTTTT.

The rearrangement uses TRBV2 and TRBJ2-3; D is unclear. The CDR3 spans 13 residues. Trimming took off 6 bases at V and 0 bases at J, with 7 bases between the two ends. The germline V gene encodes CDR1 SNHLY and CDR2 FYNNEI. CDR3 bases: TGTGCCAGCAGAGAACGTAGCACAGATACGCAGTATTTT. It encodes CASRERSTDTQYF.

In DNA form, the CDR3 reads TGTGCCAGTTCCCGGGAACCAGGTCAGCCCCAGCATTTT. Its protein product is CASSREPGQPQHF. The chain links TRBV19 to TRBJ1-5; no definite D call. The CDR3 covers 13 residues. The V gene lost 8 bases and the J gene lost 6 bases, with 14 bases spanning the gap. Per germline, CDR1 LNHDA and CDR2 SQIVND (reference sequence).

The chain is built from TRBV27 and TRBJ2-5; possible D gene TRBD2, 6 bases. The germline gives CDR1 MNHEY, CDR2 SMNVEV (reference sequence). This CDR3 comprises 14 residues. The V and J ends lost 6 bases and 2 bases respectively, with 13 bases between them. CDR3 amino acids: CASRLSAGQETQYF. The DNA of the CDR3 is TGTGCCAGCAGATTAAGCGCGGGGCAAGAGACCCAGTACTTC.